This TCR beta chain was obtained from a study of blood T cell repertoires in COVID-19. CDR3 length equals 15 residues. Germline CDR1 reads MNHEY; CDR2 reads SVGAGI. V lost 5 bases and J lost 5; bases outside the gene matches: 8. TCRdb keeps only in-frame clones here, not all; method: immunoSEQ multiplex PCR. Of under 450,000 clones listed, about nine tenths are singletons. The TCR sequence derives from a woman between 40 and 50 years old who had been exposed to COVID-19. The chain is built from TRBV6-5 and TRBJ1-1, with TRBD1 identical over 10 bases. Sample: PBMCs or T cells enriched from blood (not recorded which). The chain's CDR3 is CASSLRDRGYTEAFF. The CDR3 DNA sequence: TGTGCCAGCAGTCTGCGGGACAGGGGATATACTGAAGCTTTCTTT.